This T cell receptor beta chain emerged from a study of neurological immune-mediated disorders. TCRdb recomputed calls from the 5' RACE reads with MiXCR, one row per CDR3 protein. The repertoire holds 66,000 or so distinct CDR3 sequences, with around 3% as singletons. This clonotype was counted at least ten times. The antigen remains unidentified. It may be a read error: a sequence one base away is much more abundant. Unsorted libraries used 2 million PBMCs kept at -80 degrees C. Per germline, CDR1 MNHEY and CDR2 SMNVEV (reference sequence). With V trimmed by 6 bases and J by 7 bases, 7 bases remained unmatched. This CDR3 spans 14 amino acids. Whole-study findings and limits: Among 34 multiple sclerosis patients, phylogenetic grouping put the repertoires of 18 into a single related-CDR3 cluster, a possible signature. In multiple sclerosis patients, the repertoire cluster was unrelated to clinical or MRI findings. HTLV-1-associated myelopathy showed the most TCR clonal expansion; multiple sclerosis the least, below healthy controls.

The V call is TRBV27, the J call TRBJ2-1; 9 bases map to TRBD1. The sample consisted of PBMCs. This receptor was taken from a middle-aged man with multiple sclerosis. The CDR3 nucleotides read TGTGCCAGCAGCTCCGGGACAGGGCGAAATGAGCAGTTCTTC. The encoded protein is CASSSGTGRNEQFF.